This T cell receptor beta chain was identified in a study of T cells in Graves' hyperthyroidism and ophthalmopathy. Study results and limitations: Most expanded thyroid clonotypes above 0.001 also appeared in blood. Ophthalmopathy was told apart from stable hyperthyroidism by a 13 V-J model.

This clonotype appeared a few times. As yet, its antigen is unknown. Pregnant or lactating patients were excluded, as were those with uncontrolled infection or other autoimmune disease. RNA transcripts provided the source from which TCR beta CDR3 regions were amplified. The HTBI set primed first-round TCR CDR3 RT-PCR. TCRdb reprocessed the multiplex PCR reads via MiXCR and lists one record per CDR3 protein. Here the sample spans under 400,000 distinct CDR3 sequences, under 15% being singletons. The sequenced sample was blood. The clonotype comes from a woman aged 18-35 years with Graves' hyperthyroidism.

CDR3 sequence: CSASTRGGTEAFF. CDR3 DNA: TGCAGTGCTAGTACACGTGGGGGGACTGAAGCTTTCTTT. V usage is TRBV20-1 and J usage is TRBJ1-1, with D possibly TRBD1 on 5 matching bases. Trimming shortened V by 3 bases and J by 5 bases, and 13 bases separated the two germline ends. CDR1 is DFQATT and CDR2 is SNEGSKA in the germline V gene (reference sequence). The CDR3 covers 13 residues.